The entry below gives a single T cell receptor (beta chain) sequence along with its context. This clonotype was counted a few times. This receptor's antigen is unknown. Base qualities are not recorded, but no much larger clone differs from it by a single base. The data belong to a study of regulatory T cells in long-lasting Graves disease (dated by TCRdb to the early 2020s). Concerning the study at large: In the newly diagnosed Graves' disease group, patients had been taking antithyroid drugs for less than 3 months. The study took place in China and was registered as a clinical trial. A total of roughly 33 samples underwent TCR sequencing: around 13 from persistent and about 20 from newly diagnosed Graves' disease patients. Patients with persistent Graves' disease were compared with patients with newly diagnosed Graves' disease using TCR sequencing and RNA sequencing of peripheral blood.

The time point label on this specimen signifies: newly diagnosed GD, antithyroid drugs for less than 3 months. For both TCR sequencing and RNA sequencing, RNA was extracted from PBMCs in TRIzol. Graves' disease was diagnosed according to American Thyroid Association guidelines. Recruitment of patients was carried out at an endocrinology department in Xi'an, China. From each patient, about 9.7 milliliters of peripheral blood was collected into an EDTA anticoagulant tube. PBMCs were isolated by Ficoll Paque Plus density gradient separation without further T cell sorting. RNA quality was checked with an Agilent 2100 Bioanalyzer and agarose gel, and concentration with a NanoDrop 2000. Based on the germline V gene, the CDR1 and CDR2 sequences are SGDLS and YYNGEE. The CDR3 goes from the cysteine to the phenylalanine over 15 residues. CDR3 DNA only is kept here, 45 bases in frame from base 1. Deletion took 3 bases off V and 1 base off J, with a span of 11 bases between the germline ends.

Overall study outcomes, separate from this receptor: Sequencing and analysis were limited to the TCR beta chain. Preferential use of TRBV28, TRBJ1-2 and TRBJ2-5 was observed in persistent disease, whereas TRBV20-1 and TRBJ2-1 were favored in newly diagnosed disease. Lower TCR Shannon entropy and fewer highly expanded clones were observed in persistent Graves' disease patients than in newly diagnosed patients, which suggested clonal expansion. As a limitation, the authors acknowledged that the small sample size may reduce accuracy. Because the primary lesion, thyroid tissue, could not be accessed, the study looked at peripheral blood alone. Patients with persistent disease shared more public clonotypes (about 2,500) than newly diagnosed patients did (more than 900).

The library was built by means of multiplex PCR. The sequencing machine was an Illumina HiSeq 4000. TCR beta libraries were built with iRepertoire HTBI primers and Arm-PCR amplification of CDR3 regions. Before sequencing, the PCR products underwent gel purification. In the authors' own workflow: Gene usage analysis of CDR3 amino acid clonotypes relied on the roughly 60 TRBV and over 13 TRBJ segments identified across samples. COPE and FqMerger were used to merge filtered high-quality paired reads into contigs. BLAST was used to align contigs to IMGT TRBV, TRBD and TRBJ reference genes, and CDR3 was defined according to IMGT. Highly expanded clones were defined as clonotypes with a frequency above 0.1%. Shannon entropy served as the measure of repertoire diversity, while the Gini coefficient captured V-J evenness. Clonotypes shared by more than one individual were considered public. TCRdb reprocessed the public reads (quality trimming at Q25 with fastp, clone calling with MiXCR) and kept in-frame beta chains. Each CDR3 protein gets just one entry, which takes the most common genes and DNA from the rows behind it. TCRdb's processing, not the authors' own work, is the source of the V and J calls. Here the sample has 200,000 to 300,000 distinct CDR3 sequences; around 20% occur a single time. The top ten constitute around 13% of the sample.

The chain uses TRBV9 and TRBJ2-1; the D gene cannot be resolved reliably. This TCR was recovered from a female donor with Graves disease. The sample in question was peripheral blood mononuclear cells (PBMCs), obtained at new diagnosis, from a patient treated with antithyroid drugs. CDR3 loop: CASSGTGVSYNEQFF. The bases read TGTGCCAGCAGCGGTACGGGCGTGTCCTACAATGAGCAGTTCTTC.